This T cell receptor beta chain was recorded in a study of preoperative IRX-2 immunotherapy in early breast cancer. The protocol was immunoSEQ multiplex PCR, while the TCRdb copy is restricted to in-frame clones and leaves out a portion. The sample records 25,000 to 30,000 clones, around 87% being singletons. The treatment here: preoperative locoregional IRX-2 cytokine immunotherapy. Samples came from a phase Ib trial of preoperative locoregional IRX-2 cytokine immunotherapy. Germline CDR1 and CDR2: MGHRA and YSYEKL. Germline trimming cut 1 base from V and 7 bases from J; bases unmatched to any gene: 14. The CDR3 is 17 residues long.

The TCR sequence derives from a human donor with breast cancer. The gene calls are TRBV4-1 and TRBJ2-7; TRBD2 aligns across 9 bases. Specimen collection occurred from a patient treated with IRX-2 immunotherapy. The CDR3 region has the DNA TGCGCCAGCAGCCAAGTGGATATGGGACTAGCCTACGGGGAGCAGTACTTC. Translated: CASSQVDMGLAYGEQYF.